At least ten counts were recorded for the clone carrying this T cell receptor (beta chain). Its antigen is unidentified. This sample is drawn from a study of glioma-infiltrating T cells. Study results and limitations: Tissue-blood divergence was below expectation in non-neoplastic patients, above in gliomas. CDR3 overlap between tissue and blood was very small.

Using RNA template, CDR3s of TCR alpha and beta were amplified with iRepertoire arm-PCR. Tissue mRNA or PBMC total RNA, roughly 90-450 ng, went into one-step reverse transcription and amplification. TCRdb fed the multiplex PCR reads into MiXCR, producing one record per CDR3 protein. The table lists more than 100,000 distinct CDR3 sequences, 25% to 30% of them singletons. There are 15 residues in the CDR3. V lost 4 bases to trimming and J lost 0 bases; unmatched junction nucleotides: 4. CDR1 SGHRS and CDR2 YFSETQ come from the germline V gene. Sequencing was done on a sample of glioma tissue, nonneoplastic brain tissue, or PBMCs (not recorded which). The clonotype was recovered from a human donor with low-grade glioma or glioblastoma, undergoing nonglioma brain surgery, or in good health (not recorded which). The rearrangement uses TRBV5-1 and TRBJ2-1, with TRBD1 identical over 7 bases. CDR3 loop: CASSPGQRSYNEQFF. The CDR3 nucleotides read TGCGCCAGCAGCCCGGGACAGCGCTCCTACAATGAGCAGTTCTTC.